A single sample is the source of the 22 T cell receptor beta chains below, sequenced in a study of early T cells in non-severe SARS-CoV-2 infection. TCRdb passed the 5' RACE reads through MiXCR, listing each CDR3 protein once. The table shows some 64,000 distinct CDR3 sequences, with roughly 18% occurring only once. Specimen: whole blood, collected at baseline. The origin of the receptors is an adult who was a healthcare worker with PCR-confirmed SARS-CoV-2 infection or an uninfected control (not recorded which).

CDR3: CASSYATSYEQYF. CDR3 in DNA: TGTGCCAGCAGTTACGCAACTAGCTACGAGCAGTACTTC. This chain uses TRBV6-6 with TRBJ2-7, with a weak D call TRBD2 (5 bases). Germline V CDR1 and CDR2: MNHNY, SVGAGI (reference sequence). The V end was cut by 2 bases, the J end by 3 bases, with 8 bases between. This CDR3 region has 13 residues.

J is TRBJ2-1 and V is TRBV11-2, with D tentatively TRBD2 (5 bases). CDR1 and CDR2 (germline): SGHAT, FQNNGV. The CDR3 contains 14 residues. The V and J ends lost 3 bases and 2 bases respectively, with 8 bases between them. As DNA, the CDR3 is TGTGCCAGCAGCTTGAGAGGGACCTACAATGAGCAGTTCTTC. Its translation is CASSLRGTYNEQFF.

The chain has TRBV2 and TRBJ2-1, with a possible D match to TRBD2 (6 bases). V shed 6 bases and J shed 0 bases, with 9 bases lying between them. CDR1 and CDR2 from the germline V gene are SNHLY and FYNNEI. The CDR3 extends over 14 amino acids. DNA for the CDR3: TGTGCCAGCAGCCCTAGCGTCTCCTACAATGAGCAGTTCTTC. Residues: CASSPSVSYNEQFF.

Concerning this clonotype: One end of the junction is discordant with germline, which a read error may explain. J is TRBJ2-5 and V is TRBV6-1; the D gene is possibly TRBD1 (5 bases). Per germline, CDR1 MNHNS and CDR2 SASEGT. This CDR3 region has 14 residues. CDR3: CASSQDTHQETQYF. CDR3 DNA: TGTGCCAGCAGCCAGGACACCCACCAGGAGACCCAGTACTTC.

Remarks on this clonotype: Mismatch with germline at one junction end may stem from a read error. The chain joins TRBV25-1 to TRBJ1-3; D is uncertain. CDR3 length: 15 amino acids. Germline CDR1 MGHDK, CDR2 SYGVNS. The CDR3 is CASSPPWGSENTIYF. The CDR3 DNA follows: TGTGCCAGCAGCCCCCCTTGGGGTTCTGAAAACACCATATATTTT.

The V and J genes are TRBV9 and TRBJ2-1; D may be TRBD2 (5 bases). Between the trimmed V and J ends, which lost 2 bases and 5 bases, there was a span of 23 bases. Germline CDR1 is SGDLS and CDR2 is YYNGEE. The CDR3 spans 18 residues. CDR3: CASSVNIGVGALDNEQFF. CDR3 DNA: TGTGCCAGCAGCGTCAACATCGGGGTGGGTGCGCTGGACAATGAGCAGTTCTTC.

The genes are TRBV29-1 and TRBJ2-1, with D unresolved. In germline, CDR1 is SQVTM, CDR2 ANQGSEA. Trimming pared 0 bases from V and 3 bases from J, leaving 18 bases between. The CDR3 contains 17 residues. In nucleotides, the CDR3 is TGCAGCGTTGAAGATCTTTCATGGCAGAGAAGCTACAATGAGCAGTTCTTC. Residues: CSVEDLSWQRSYNEQFF.

The chain combines TRBV16 with TRBJ2-4; D call uncertain. The CDR3 consists of 14 residues. The germline CDR1 and CDR2 sequences are KGHSY and FQNENV. Trimming took 4 bases from V and 0 from J, leaving 7 bases between them. CDR3 sequence (DNA): TGTGCCAGCAGCCCGGACGTAGCCAAAAACATTCAGTACTTC. It is translated as CASSPDVAKNIQYF. Drawing the rest from reference TRBV16 and TRBJ2-4, the complete variable domain is GEEVAQTPKHLVRGEGQKAKLYCAPIKGHSYVFWYQQVLKNEFKFLISFQNENVFDETGMPKERFSAKCLPNSPCSLEIQATKLEDSAVYFCASSPDVAKNIQYFGAGTRLSVL.

The rearrangement uses TRBV20-1 and TRBJ2-7; unclear D gene. The V gene's germline CDR1 is DFQATT and CDR2 SNEGSKA (reference sequence). The V and J ends lost 1 base and 1 base respectively, with 5 bases between them. The CDR3 loop spans 12 amino acids. The CDR3 nucleotides are TGCAGTGCTAGAGTCTCTTCCTACGAGCAGTACTTC. This codes for CSARVSSYEQYF.

This clonotype was seen more than once but under ten times. The V gene is TRBV6-5, the J gene TRBJ1-2; 8 bases agree with TRBD1. Losses at the gene ends were 5 bases for V and 0 bases for J; bases not matched to a gene: 8. Germline V gene sequence: CDR1 MNHEY, CDR2 SVGAGI. The CDR3 spans 16 residues. The CDR3 sequence is CASSARTGTTNYGYTF. The DNA of the CDR3 is TGTGCCAGCAGTGCAAGGACAGGGACGACTAACTATGGCTACACCTTC.

This clonotype was picked up a small number of times. The rearrangement joins TRBV7-8 to TRBJ2-1; D remains ambiguous. V lost 0 bases and J lost 8, with 8 bases in between. The CDR3 has 13 amino acids. The germline CDR1 and CDR2 sequences are SGHVS and FQNEAQ. The CDR3 sequence: CASSLALGYEQFF. In DNA, the CDR3 is TGTGCCAGCAGCTTAGCGCTCGGGTATGAGCAGTTCTTC.

The V gene is TRBV5-1, the J gene TRBJ2-5; D unresolved. V lost 1 base and J 1 base, leaving 8 bases between the germline ends. This CDR3 contains 14 residues. Germline V gives CDR1 SGHRS, CDR2 YFSETQ. CDR3 nucleotide sequence: TGCGCCAGCAGCTTGACTCCCGCCCAAGAGACCCAGTACTTC. The encoded protein is CASSLTPAQETQYF.

This rearrangement joins TRBV28 to TRBJ1-5, with D uncertain. Germline-derived CDR1 and CDR2 are MDHEN and SYDVKM. The V end was cut by 7 bases, the J end by 0 bases, with 13 bases between. The CDR3 length is 15 residues. The CDR3 DNA is TGTGCCAGCAATACCCCGGCAGATAGCAATCAGCCCCAGCATTTT. It encodes CASNTPADSNQPQHF.

This clonotype was found many times. The chain is built from TRBV12-3 or TRBV12-4 and TRBJ1-6; a weak D match, TRBD1 (5 bases). This CDR3 is built from 15 residues. The germline V and J ends were trimmed by 6 bases and 4 bases, with 13 bases remaining between them. The CDR3 nucleotides read TGTGCCAGCAGGGGGACGGTGAATTATAATTCACCCCTCCACTTT. Amino acids: CASRGTVNYNSPLHF.

The V gene is TRBV30, the J gene TRBJ1-5; D possibly corresponds to TRBD1 (5 bases). CDR1 GTSNPN and CDR2 SVGIG come from the germline V gene (reference sequence). This CDR3 spans 16 amino acids. The V and J ends lost 1 base and 1 base respectively, with 14 bases between them. CDR3 DNA sequence: TGTGCCTGGAGTGACGCGCAGGGTCTCAGCAATCAGCCCCAGCATTTT. It is translated as CAWSDAQGLSNQPQHF.

This clonotype has just a few counts. The CDR3 spells CSASNERRTDTQYF. CDR3 in DNA: TGCAGTGCTAGTAATGAAAGACGCACAGATACGCAGTATTTT. The chain uses TRBV20-1 and TRBJ2-3; no clear D. V lost 3 bases and J lost 1, with 11 bases in between. Germline V lookup: CDR1 DFQATT, CDR2 SNEGSKA (reference sequence). The CDR3 is made up of 14 amino acids.

This clonotype was counted only a few times. The rearrangement links TRBV30 to TRBJ1-2; D not resolved. The CDR3 consists of 12 residues. Germline CDR1 and CDR2: GTSNPN and SVGIG (reference sequence). The germline V and J ends were trimmed by 5 bases and 2 bases, with 9 bases remaining between them. The CDR3 region has the DNA TGTGCCTGGGGAACAGTAAACTATGGCTACACCTTC. Protein sequence: CAWGTVNYGYTF.

This clonotype was counted only a few times. The chain has TRBV12-5 and TRBJ1-1; D might be TRBD1 (6 bases). This CDR3 has 14 residues. Germline-derived CDR1 and CDR2 are LGHNT and FRNRAP. Trimming took off 6 bases at V and 3 bases at J, with 14 bases between the two ends. The CDR3 loop is CASGPGGADTEAFF. In DNA, the CDR3 is TGTGCTAGTGGGCCCGGGGGGGCGGACACTGAAGCTTTCTTT.

V and J are TRBV28 and TRBJ2-1, with 10 bases matching TRBD2. The V gene end was trimmed by 6 bases and the J gene end by 12 bases; junction bases not matched to a gene: 14. The CDR3 length is 15 residues. Germline values: CDR1 MDHEN, CDR2 SYDVKM. CDR3 nucleotide sequence: TGTGCCAGCAGCCGAAGGGCTAGCGGGAGTAGGGTGCAGTTCTTC. Amino acid sequence: CASSRRASGSRVQFF.

Only a few counts were recorded for this clonotype. The chain carries TRBV5-5 and TRBJ2-2, with D tentatively TRBD2 (5 bases). This CDR3 comprises 15 residues. Germline V gene data show CDR1 as SGHKS and CDR2 as YYEKEE (reference sequence). Trimming pared 0 bases from V and 6 bases from J, leaving 12 bases between. The CDR3 DNA reads as TGTGCCAGCAGCTTGGCCCGGGGAGTAGCCGGGGAGCTGTTTTTT. This codes for CASSLARGVAGELFF.

This clonotype was counted only a few times. The chain couples TRBV28 to TRBJ2-1, with 10 bases aligning to TRBD2. From germline, CDR1 is MDHEN and CDR2 SYDVKM. There are 16 residues in the CDR3. Unmatched junction bases numbered 13, after V lost 5 bases and J lost 9 bases. The CDR3 reads CASSRSAGGPFSEQFF. The CDR3 region has the DNA TGTGCCAGCAGTCGATCAGCGGGAGGGCCGTTTTCTGAGCAGTTCTTC. The whole variable domain, remainder taken from reference TRBV28 and TRBJ2-1, is DVKVTQSSRYLVKRTGEKVFLECVQDMDHENMFWYRQDPGLGLRLIYFSYDVKMKEKGDIPEGYSVSREKKERFSLILESASTNQTSMYLCASSRSAGGPFSEQFFGPGTRLTVL.

This clonotype was seen many times. The rearrangement uses TRBV29-1 and TRBJ2-1; TRBD2 matches 12 bases. The CDR3 is 15 amino acids. The trim removed 2 bases at V and 7 bases at J, leaving 6 bases unmatched. Germline V CDR1 and CDR2: SQVTM, ANQGSEA. CDR3: CSVELAGGPANEQFF. For the CDR3, the DNA is TGCAGCGTTGAACTAGCGGGAGGGCCGGCGAATGAGCAGTTCTTC.